The 2 T cell receptor beta chains below come from one sample, sequenced in a study of T cells in Graves' hyperthyroidism and ophthalmopathy. The CDR3 regions of TCR beta were amplified from RNA transcripts. HTBI primers were employed in a first-round RT-PCR of the TCR CDR3. TCRdb fed the multiplex PCR reads into MiXCR, producing one record per CDR3 protein. Of over 300,000 distinct CDR3 sequences in the sample, roughly an eighth are singletons; the top ten hold roughly 35%. Material for sequencing was blood. These TCRs come from a woman in her thirties or forties with Graves' ophthalmopathy.

This clonotype has only a few counts. The chain uses TRBV19 and TRBJ1-2; D is unresolved. Germline values: CDR1 LNHDA, CDR2 SQIVND (reference sequence). V gave up 1 base and J gave up 2 bases, with 5 bases separating them. CDR3 size: 13 residues. CDR3 sequence: CASSIAGNYGYTF. The CDR3 DNA reads TGTGCCAGTAGTATAGCCGGGAACTATGGCTACACCTTC.

Ten or more counts support this clonotype. The chain combines TRBV7-9 with TRBJ2-1; no reliable D call. The CDR3 sequence is 16 residues long. Germline V gene lookup returns CDR1 SEHNR and CDR2 FQNEAQ (reference sequence). V dropped 7 bases and J dropped 3 bases, with 19 bases sitting between them. In DNA form, the CDR3 reads TGTGCCAGCACCCAACAAGGTACTACGGACTACAATGAGCAGTTCTTC. Protein product: CASTQQGTTDYNEQFF.